These 31 T cell receptor beta chains originate from one sample sequenced in a study of T cell clonotyping in hematopoietic cell transplantation. This sample's time point: recipient sample about 28 days before transplant, after cytoreduction. Some clones are missing from TCRdb's copy, which holds only in-frame ones; the method was immunoSEQ multiplex PCR. The data show under 20,000 clones, more than 75% seen once. Sequences were derived from peripheral blood mononuclear cells, sampled before stem cell transplant. These receptors all stem from a man aged 45 to 65 with acute myeloid leukemia. Some clones in this sample may be carry-over from other donors' samples.

V gene TRBV6-1 combines with J gene TRBJ1-1, with D unresolved. This CDR3 contains 15 residues. Germline CDR1 is MNHNS and CDR2 is SASEGT. Trimming removed 4 bases at V and 4 bases at J, with 16 bases between. This CDR3 reads CASSGGWYGSTEAFF. The CDR3 coding sequence is TGTGCCAGCAGTGGAGGCTGGTACGGGAGCACTGAAGCTTTCTTT.

The chain carries TRBV9 and TRBJ2-7; TRBD1 or TRBD2 may be the D gene (5 bases each). Germline values: CDR1 SGDLS, CDR2 YYNGEE. The CDR3 extends over 15 amino acids. Trimming pared 2 bases from V and 1 base from J, leaving 13 bases between. The CDR3 coding sequence is TGTGCCAGCAGCGTCCAACCGGGACCGTCCTACGAGCAGTACTTC. This gives the protein CASSVQPGPSYEQYF.

The V and J genes are TRBV7-2 and TRBJ2-3; no reliable D call. With 0 bases removed from V and 0 bases from J, the gap between germline ends came to 13 bases. Per the germline V gene, CDR1 is SGHTA and CDR2 is FQGNSA. CDR3 size: 17 residues. The CDR3 here is CASSLAFSRTSTDTQYF. The CDR3, as DNA: TGTGCCAGCAGCTTAGCGTTTTCGAGAACTAGCACAGATACGCAGTATTTT.

The chain is built from TRBV2 and TRBJ2-7; 10 bases line up with TRBD2. Losses at the gene ends were 6 bases for V and 3 bases for J; bases not matched to a gene: 5. CDR1 SNHLY and CDR2 FYNNEI come from the germline V gene. The CDR3 spans 14 residues. The CDR3 sequence: CASSLWTSGYEQYF. In DNA form, the CDR3 reads TGTGCCAGCAGCCTCTGGACTAGCGGCTACGAGCAGTACTTC.

CDR3 amino acids: CASGAYNSPLHF. Written as DNA, the CDR3 is TGTGCCAGCGGAGCTTATAATTCACCCCTCCACTTT. The V gene is TRBV25-1, the J gene TRBJ1-6; D gene uncertain. Trimming removed 8 bases at V and 4 bases at J, with 6 bases between. The CDR3 has 12 amino acids. Per the germline V gene, CDR1 is MGHDK and CDR2 is SYGVNS.

V is TRBV9 and J is TRBJ1-3, with 7 bases matching TRBD1. In germline, CDR1 is SGDLS, CDR2 YYNGEE. The CDR3 runs 14 residues. V lost 7 bases to trimming and J lost 1 base; unmatched junction nucleotides: 5. Here the CDR3 reads CASDPTGSGNTIYF. The CDR3 DNA is TGTGCCAGCGATCCGACAGGGTCTGGAAACACCATATATTTT.

The chain has TRBV19 and TRBJ2-1, with 7 bases aligning to TRBD1. The CDR3 has 15 amino acids. Germline V gene lookup returns CDR1 LNHDA and CDR2 SQIVND (reference sequence). V dropped 3 bases and J dropped 7; count of bases not matched to a gene: 9. Here the CDR3 reads CASSMDRLLRNEQFF. CDR3 in DNA: TGTGCCAGTAGTATGGACAGGCTGCTGAGGAATGAGCAGTTCTTC.

The V and J genes are TRBV5-1 and TRBJ2-5; unclear D gene. Germline V gives CDR1 SGHRS, CDR2 YFSETQ. Trimming stripped 0 bases from V and 1 base from J, with 7 bases between. The length of the CDR3 is 14 residues. DNA for the CDR3: TGCGCCAGCAGCTTGGGGCAGCTCCAAGAGACCCAGTACTTC. Its protein is CASSLGQLQETQYF.

This chain joins TRBV5-1 and TRBJ2-1; D call uncertain. The germline CDR1 and CDR2 sequences are SGHRS and YFSETQ. Between the trimmed V and J ends, which lost 1 base and 1 base, there was a span of 9 bases. The CDR3 has 15 amino acids. Here the CDR3 DNA reads TGCGCCAGCAGCTTGTCCCTACAATCCTACAATGAGCAGTTCTTC. Translated: CASSLSLQSYNEQFF.

The chain recombines TRBV5-4 with TRBJ2-2, with 7 bases aligning to TRBD1. The ends lost 3 bases at V and 1 base at J; junction bases unmatched: 3. Germline V lookup: CDR1 SGHNT, CDR2 YYREEE (reference sequence). The CDR3 is 15 amino acids. In DNA, the CDR3 is TGTGCCAGCAGCTCGGGACAGATGAACACCGGGGAGCTGTTTTTT. It translates to CASSSGQMNTGELFF.

This clone has a handful of counts. This chain links TRBV5-1 with TRBJ2-1; D gene ambiguous. Trimming stripped 5 bases from V and 5 bases from J, with 5 bases between. CDR3 length equals 11 residues. Germline CDR1 and CDR2: SGHRS and YFSETQ. CDR3 loop: CASSPNNEQFF. CDR3 DNA sequence: TGCGCCAGCAGTCCGAACAATGAGCAGTTCTTC.

This chain joins TRBV7-2 and TRBJ2-7; tentatively, D is TRBD1 (6 bases). Per germline, CDR1 SGHTA and CDR2 FQGNSA. V lost 5 bases, J lost 2 bases, and 10 bases lay in between. This CDR3 spans 13 amino acids. The CDR3 bases are TGTGCCAGCAGCGGCCGGACAGCCTACGAGCAGTACTTC. This encodes CASSGRTAYEQYF.

This clone showed up just once. This sequence joins TRBV4-2 and TRBJ1-5; D remains ambiguous. This CDR3 spans 14 amino acids. V was cut by 0 bases and J by 1 base, with 4 bases left in between. Per germline, CDR1 LGHNA and CDR2 YNFKEQ. DNA of the CDR3: TGTGCCAGCAGCCAAGATCTAAGCAATCAGCCCCAGCATTTT. It translates to CASSQDLSNQPQHF.

The CDR3 here is CASSLTGEAPEGYTF. Written as DNA, the CDR3 is TGTGCCAGCAGCTTAACAGGGGAGGCTCCCGAAGGCTACACCTTC. V usage is TRBV7-9 and J usage is TRBJ1-2; 7 bases are shared with TRBD1. This CDR3 has 15 amino acids. In germline, CDR1 is SEHNR, CDR2 FQNEAQ (reference sequence). The V gene end was trimmed by 2 bases and the J gene end by 8 bases; junction bases not matched to a gene: 11.

This clone was counted only a few times. This CDR3 is also generated by other DNA sequences in the sample. This chain uses TRBV4-2 with TRBJ1-1; 9 bases match TRBD1. CDR3 size: 16 residues. With V trimmed by 1 base and J by 1 base, 4 bases remained unmatched. The germline CDR1 and CDR2 sequences are LGHNA and YNFKEQ. DNA for the CDR3: TGTGCCAGCAGCCAAGCTACAGGGGGCTCGAACACTGAAGCTTTCTTT. It codes for CASSQATGGSNTEAFF.

The chain has TRBV5-4 and TRBJ2-7; D might be TRBD1 or TRBD2, each matching 5 bases. The CDR3 has 16 amino acids. From germline, CDR1 is SGHNT and CDR2 YYREEE (reference sequence). Trimming pared 4 bases from V and 3 bases from J, leaving 20 bases between. Here the CDR3 DNA reads TGTGCCAGCAGCACCGTGGGACCCCCTCTCAACTACGAGCAGTACTTC. Translating it yields CASSTVGPPLNYEQYF.

The chain is built from TRBV25-1 and TRBJ2-5; D is unclear. CDR1 MGHDK and CDR2 SYGVNS come from the germline V gene. The length of the CDR3 is 14 residues. The V end was cut by 8 bases, the J end by 2 bases, with 15 bases between. CDR3 protein: CASGISTTQETQYF. Written as DNA, the CDR3 is TGTGCCAGCGGGATAAGTACAACGCAAGAGACCCAGTACTTC.

CDR3 sequence (DNA): TGTGCCAGCAGCCCGGGGGGGTCATCGGCCCAGTACTTC. It yields the protein CASSPGGSSAQYF. The chain carries TRBV4-2 and TRBJ2-5; 8 positions agree with TRBD2. The CDR3 runs to 13 residues. Per germline, CDR1 LGHNA and CDR2 YNFKEQ. V dropped 4 bases and J dropped 9; count of bases not matched to a gene: 7.

V usage is TRBV10-3 and J usage is TRBJ2-7; D uncertain. V lost 6 bases and J lost 2, with 11 bases in between. The CDR3 length is 13 residues. Germline V lookup: CDR1 ENHRY, CDR2 SYGVKD. The CDR3 reads CAIRGREAYEQYF. Written as DNA, the CDR3 is TGTGCCATCAGAGGTAGAGAAGCCTACGAGCAGTACTTC.

This rearrangement joins TRBV6-5 to TRBJ2-1; D uncertain. CDR3 length: 16 residues. Trimming cost V 1 base and J 5 bases, with 15 bases left between them. From germline, CDR1 is MNHEY and CDR2 SVGAGI. This CDR3 is CASSYFITHSDNEQFF. The DNA for the CDR3 is TGTGCCAGCAGTTACTTTATCACCCACAGCGACAATGAGCAGTTCTTC.

This rearrangement joins TRBV9 to TRBJ2-4, with 9 bases aligning to TRBD2. Germline V gene lookup returns CDR1 SGDLS and CDR2 YYNGEE. The CDR3 is 15 amino acids. After removal of 3 bases from V and 7 bases from J, the junction contained 8 bases not matched to a gene. In DNA form, the CDR3 reads TGTGCCAGCAGCGGTGCGGGGGGGCAGGGGAACATTCAGTACTTC. It specifies CASSGAGGQGNIQYF. Drawing the rest from reference TRBV9 and TRBJ2-4, the complete variable domain is DSGVTQTPKHLITATGQRVTLRCSPRSGDLSVYWYQQSLDQGLQFLIQYYNGEERAKGNILERFSAQQFPDLHSELNLSSLELGDSALYFCASSGAGGQGNIQYFGAGTRLSVL.

This CDR3 is CARRTGAQETQYF. The CDR3 nucleotides read TGTGCCCGACGTACAGGGGCCCAAGAGACCCAGTACTTC. The V and J genes are TRBV30 and TRBJ2-5, with 7 bases identical to TRBD1. V gave up 8 bases and J gave up 1 base; unmatched junction bases: 7. The germline V gene encodes CDR1 GTSNPN and CDR2 SVGIG (reference sequence). CDR3 length equals 13 residues.

The chain links TRBV27 to TRBJ1-6, with TRBD1 as a possible D gene (6 bases). Germline lookup yields CDR1 MNHEY and CDR2 SMNVEV (reference sequence). Trimming removed 8 bases from V and 7 bases from J, with 15 bases in between. This CDR3 has 14 residues. CDR3 sequence: CASRGGAKNSPLHF. In DNA, the CDR3 is TGTGCCAGCCGCGGGGGGGCAAAGAATTCACCCCTCCACTTT.

Of note for this clone: Other DNA sequences from this sample encode an identical CDR3 as well. In DNA form, the CDR3 reads TGTGCCAGCAGTTACTTCGGAGACGGGACGGGATATGGCTACACCTTC. Residues: CASSYFGDGTGYGYTF. The rearrangement uses TRBV6-5 and TRBJ1-2; D possibly corresponds to TRBD1 (5 bases). Trimming stripped 1 base from V and 5 bases from J, with 17 bases between. The CDR3 length is 16 residues. The germline V gene encodes CDR1 MNHEY and CDR2 SVGAGI.

The chain has TRBV5-1 and TRBJ2-5; D is ambiguous. The CDR3 is 15 amino acids. The germline CDR1 and CDR2 sequences are SGHRS and YFSETQ. The V and J ends lost 0 bases and 8 bases respectively, with 17 bases between them. CDR3 DNA sequence: TGCGCCAGCAGCTTGGCAGCCCCCGGTTGGGATACCCAGTACTTC. This sequence encodes CASSLAAPGWDTQYF. The full variable domain, rest sourced from reference TRBV5-1 and TRBJ2-5, is KAGVTQTPRYLIKTRGQQVTLSCSPISGHRSVSWYQQTPGQGLQFLFEYFSETQRNKGNFPGRFSGRQFSNSRSEMNVSTLELGDSALYLCASSLAAPGWDTQYFGPGTRLLVL.

This chain uses TRBV2 with TRBJ2-3; D uncertain. V was pared by 8 bases and J by 0 bases, with 12 bases between. The germline V gene has CDR1 SNHLY and CDR2 FYNNEI. This CDR3 has 14 amino acids. The CDR3 spells CASSAYLSTDTQYF. The CDR3 DNA reads as TGTGCCAGCTCGGCCTACCTGAGCACAGATACGCAGTATTTT.

This chain links TRBV7-2 with TRBJ2-4, with a possible D match to TRBD2 (6 bases). V was pared by 1 base and J by 0 bases, with 7 bases between. The CDR3 is made up of 15 amino acids. Germline V gene data show CDR1 as SGHTA and CDR2 as FQGNSA. The CDR3: CASSLVGLAKNIQYF. The CDR3 DNA reads as TGTGCCAGCAGCTTAGTGGGACTAGCCAAAAACATTCAGTACTTC.

The chain combines TRBV25-1 with TRBJ2-3, with TRBD1 matching 9 bases. V lost 6 bases and J lost 3; bases outside the gene matches: 7. The CDR3 consists of 15 residues. Germline CDR1 and CDR2: MGHDK and SYGVNS. The CDR3 DNA sequence: TGTGCCAGCAGCACCGGGACAGGGAGAACAGATACGCAGTATTTT. It translates to CASSTGTGRTDTQYF.

V and J are TRBV7-8 and TRBJ2-7; the D is unclear. Looked up from germline, CDR1 is SGHVS and CDR2 is FQNEAQ. The CDR3 contains 12 residues. The V end was cut by 5 bases, the J end by 2 bases, with 7 bases between. CDR3 in DNA: TGTGCCAGCAGCCCAGAGGCCTACGAGCAGTACTTC. Its protein product is CASSPEAYEQYF.

The chain combines TRBV2 with TRBJ2-7; no reliable D call. Germline V CDR1 and CDR2: SNHLY, FYNNEI. The CDR3 runs 13 residues. Trimming left V 7 bases short and J 1 base short, with 11 bases between. CDR3 loop: CASKALRSYEQYF. The CDR3 DNA reads as TGTGCCAGCAAGGCCCTGAGGTCCTACGAGCAGTACTTC.

The V call is TRBV7-6, the J call TRBJ1-5; perhaps TRBD1 as D (6 bases). V was trimmed by 1 base and J by 6 bases, leaving 13 bases between them. Germline V gene sequence: CDR1 SGHVS, CDR2 FNYEAQ. This CDR3 spans 15 amino acids. Here the CDR3 reads CASSLEQGLGQPQHF. The CDR3 region has the DNA TGTGCCAGCAGCTTAGAACAGGGACTGGGTCAGCCCCAGCATTTT.